The 32 T cell receptor beta chains below come from one sample, sequenced in a study of T-cell memory formation after mild COVID-19. TCRdb reprocessed the 5' RACE reads via MiXCR and lists one record per CDR3 protein. The sample records 280,000 or so distinct CDR3 sequences, roughly 8.2% being singletons. Sequencing used PBMCs or a T cell subset sorted from them (not recorded which). The receptor source for this set is a man aged 18-30 years who had mild COVID-19 (a few samples of this study predate the infection). Cell type and time point are not known.

The rearrangement links TRBV11-2 to TRBJ2-7, with D tentatively TRBD2 (5 bases). CDR1 SGHAT and CDR2 FQNNGV come from the germline V gene. The V end was cut by 5 bases, the J end by 2 bases, with 13 bases between. This CDR3 is 14 amino acids long. Written as DNA, the CDR3 is TGTGCCAGCAGCACCGGGGTCGAGACCTACGAGCAGTACGTC. Encoded protein: CASSTGVETYEQYV.

This chain uses TRBV4-1 with TRBJ2-1; TRBD2 aligns across 10 bases. Germline CDR1 and CDR2: MGHRA and YSYEKL. With V trimmed by 4 bases and J by 4 bases, 10 bases remained unmatched. The CDR3 totals 17 residues. The CDR3 DNA sequence: TGCGCCAGCAGCCGGACTTCACAGCGGGGGGGTTACAATGAGCAGTTCTTC. Amino acid sequence: CASSRTSQRGGYNEQFF.

This clonotype was counted many times. The rearrangement uses TRBV7-9 and TRBJ1-1; D is undetermined. Looked up from germline, CDR1 is SEHNR and CDR2 is FQNEAQ (reference sequence). Trimming removed 1 base from V and 4 bases from J, with 7 bases in between. The CDR3 is made up of 13 amino acids. This chain's CDR3 is CASSLGESTEAFF. In DNA, the CDR3 is TGTGCCAGCAGCTTAGGGGAAAGCACTGAAGCTTTCTTT.

This clonotype was detected a few times. This chain links TRBV23-1 with TRBJ2-7; 9 nucleotides agree with TRBD1. TRBV23-1 is flagged as an ORF with uncertain function. The CDR3 length is 16 residues. V lost 2 bases, J lost 6 bases, and 11 bases stayed unmatched. CDR3 DNA: TGCGCCAGCAGTCAAAGGGCCGGGACAGGGTCGCCCGAGCAGTACGTC. This translates into CASSQRAGTGSPEQYV.

The table lists this clonotype with a few counts. The J gene is TRBJ2-2, the V gene TRBV6-2 or TRBV6-3, with D tentatively TRBD1 (6 bases). The length of the CDR3 is 13 residues. Germline V CDR1 and CDR2: MNHEY, SVGEGT. V lost 6 bases, J lost 3 bases, and 8 bases lay in between. CDR3 nucleotides: TGTGCCAGCAGCTGGACAGACACCGGGGAGCTGTTTTTT. Its protein product is CASSWTDTGELFF.

This clonotype was recorded at least ten times. This sequence joins TRBV12-3 or TRBV12-4 and TRBJ2-3, with TRBD1 matching over 8 bases. The CDR3 contains 14 residues. The ends lost 5 bases at V and 2 bases at J; junction bases unmatched: 3. This chain's CDR3 is CASSRQGNTDTQYF. The CDR3 DNA is TGTGCCAGCAGTCGACAGGGGAACACAGATACGCAGTATTTT.

The J gene is TRBJ1-5, the V gene TRBV18, with a possible D match to TRBD1 (5 bases). Germline CDR1 and CDR2: KGHSH and LQKENI. Deletions cut 4 bases from V and 4 bases from J, with 26 bases between. The CDR3 sequence is 19 residues long. CDR3 nucleotide sequence: TGTGCCAGCTCACAATACCGGGACGGACACAAAAGGGAGAATCAGCCCCAGCATTTT. This codes for CASSQYRDGHKRENQPQHF.

This clonotype has a handful of counts. CDR3 amino acids: CASTLLSTDTQYF. The CDR3 bases are TGTGCCAGCACCTTGCTCAGCACAGATACGCAGTATTTT. J is TRBJ2-3 and V is TRBV27; D remains ambiguous. This CDR3 has 13 residues. The V and J ends lost 7 bases and 0 bases respectively, with 8 bases between them. In germline, CDR1 is MNHEY, CDR2 SMNVEV (reference sequence).

This clonotype was detected many times. The CDR3 DNA sequence: TGCGCCAGCAGCTTGGACAGGGTCAACTATGGCTACACCTTC. Translation: CASSLDRVNYGYTF. The rearrangement uses TRBV5-1 and TRBJ1-2, with D perhaps TRBD1 (6 bases). The CDR3 loop spans 14 amino acids. Germline V lookup: CDR1 SGHRS, CDR2 YFSETQ. Trimming shortened V by 0 bases and J by 2 bases, and 8 bases separated the two germline ends. The full variable domain, completed using reference TRBV5-1 and TRBJ1-2, is KAGVTQTPRYLIKTRGQQVTLSCSPISGHRSVSWYQQTPGQGLQFLFEYFSETQRNKGNFPGRFSGRQFSNSRSEMNVSTLELGDSALYLCASSLDRVNYGYTFGSGTRLTVV.

There are many counts of this clonotype. This rearrangement joins TRBV4-2 to TRBJ2-1; maybe TRBD2 (6 bases). Germline V gives CDR1 LGHNA, CDR2 YNFKEQ. The V and J ends lost 0 bases and 5 bases respectively, with 11 bases between them. The CDR3 totals 15 residues. CDR3 DNA: TGTGCCAGCAGCCAAGATCTGGGACTCCACAATGAGCAGTTCTTC. It specifies CASSQDLGLHNEQFF.

This clonotype has a count of ten or more. J is TRBJ1-2 and V is TRBV5-1, with D possibly TRBD1 on 5 matching bases. Germline V gene data show CDR1 as SGHRS and CDR2 as YFSETQ. The V gene lost 7 bases and the J gene lost 6 bases, with 13 bases spanning the gap. There are 12 residues in the CDR3. In DNA, the CDR3 is TGCGCCAGCTCGAGGACACCTGATGGCTACACCTTC. This sequence encodes CASSRTPDGYTF.

This clonotype has a handful of counts. The germline gene is not matched at one end of the junction; a read error may be the cause. The rearrangement uses TRBV7-7 and TRBJ1-4; D is ambiguous. The V gene's germline CDR1 is SSHAT and CDR2 FNYEAQ (reference sequence). This CDR3 region has 15 residues. CDR3 protein: CASSLAVQDNEKLFF. The CDR3, as DNA: TGTGCTAGCAGCTTAGCAGTCCAGGATAATGAAAAACTGTTTTTT.

This clonotype has at least ten counts. This chain uses TRBV4-2 with TRBJ2-2, with TRBD2 matching 12 bases. V trimming: 1 base; J trimming: 4 bases; junction bases outside the gene matches: 10. The CDR3 runs to 19 residues. CDR1 LGHNA and CDR2 YNFKEQ come from the germline V gene. CDR3 in amino acids: CASSQVSLAGGPGTGELFF. In DNA, the CDR3 is TGTGCCAGCAGCCAAGTCTCGCTAGCGGGGGGGCCGGGCACCGGGGAGCTGTTTTTT.

This clonotype came up many times. V and J are TRBV6-2 or TRBV6-3 and TRBJ2-7; 9 bases fit TRBD1. The V gene's germline CDR1 is MNHEY and CDR2 SVGEGT. V dropped 4 bases and J dropped 4; count of bases not matched to a gene: 5. The CDR3 contains 14 residues. The CDR3 loop is CASSLGQGHYEQYV. In nucleotides, the CDR3 is TGTGCCAGCAGTTTAGGACAGGGGCATTACGAGCAGTACGTC.

This clonotype turned up a few times. The chain has TRBV6-2 or TRBV6-3 and TRBJ1-6, with TRBD1 matching over 9 bases. The length of the CDR3 is 15 residues. Germline V gene lookup returns CDR1 MNHEY and CDR2 SVGEGT. J lost 10 bases, V lost 0 bases, and 4 bases had no gene match. The CDR3 bases are TGTGCCAGCAGTTACTCACGACAGGGGGAATCACCCCTCCACTTT. It specifies CASSYSRQGESPLHF.

The table lists this clonotype with a few counts. The chain joins TRBV6-2 or TRBV6-3 to TRBJ2-3; TRBD2 matches at 7 bases. Germline CDR1 reads MNHEY; CDR2 reads SVGEGT. With V trimmed by 4 bases and J by 0 bases, 7 bases remained unmatched. The length of the CDR3 is 16 residues. The CDR3 sequence is CASSSGRQSSTDTQYF. CDR3 nucleotide sequence: TGTGCCAGCAGTTCCGGGAGGCAGAGTAGCACAGATACGCAGTATTTT.

This clonotype was counted only a few times. The chain couples TRBV18 to TRBJ1-1, with 7 bases lining up with TRBD1. V trimming: 5 bases; J trimming: 3 bases; junction bases outside the gene matches: 9. There are 15 residues in the CDR3. Looked up from germline, CDR1 is KGHSH and CDR2 is LQKENI. The CDR3 DNA follows: TGTGCCAGCTCAGGGCAGGGGGGGACCCACACTGAAGCTTTCTTT. It specifies CASSGQGGTHTEAFF.

In its sample, this clonotype was seen many times. The chain employs TRBV24-1 and TRBJ2-3; perhaps TRBD2 as D (5 bases). V gave up 2 bases and J gave up 2 bases, with 10 bases separating them. This CDR3 has 15 amino acids. CDR1 is KGHDR, CDR2 SFDVKD, per germline. In DNA, the CDR3 is TGTGCCACCAGTGATTCGGGATTGAACACAGATACGCAGTATTTT. Amino acids: CATSDSGLNTDTQYF.

This clonotype was recorded at least ten times. The J gene is TRBJ1-1, the V gene TRBV18; perhaps TRBD1 as D (6 bases). With 6 bases removed from V and 0 bases from J, the gap between germline ends came to 11 bases. The CDR3 spans 14 residues. Germline CDR1 reads KGHSH; CDR2 reads LQKENI. CDR3 residues: CASSPGGMNTEAFF. CDR3 in DNA: TGTGCCAGCTCCCCGGGGGGCATGAACACTGAAGCTTTCTTT.

This clonotype was seen many times. The rearrangement joins TRBV7-9 to TRBJ2-1, with D perhaps being TRBD1 or TRBD2 (5 bases each). The CDR3 covers 15 residues. Germline V CDR1 and CDR2: SEHNR, FQNEAQ (reference sequence). Trimming shortened V by 0 bases and J by 7 bases, and 13 bases separated the two germline ends. The CDR3, as DNA: TGTGCCAGCAGCTTAGCCGTCGGCAGGGAGAATGAGCAGTTCTTC. Its protein product is CASSLAVGRENEQFF. Filled out from reference TRBV7-9 and TRBJ2-1, the complete variable domain reads DTGVSQNPRHKITKRGQNVTFRCDPISEHNRLYWYRQTLGQGPEFLTYFQNEAQLEKSRLLSDRFSAERPKGSFSTLEIQRTEQGDSAMYLCASSLAVGRENEQFFGPGTRLTVL.

V usage is TRBV12-3 or TRBV12-4 and J usage is TRBJ1-3, with D unclear. The V end was cut by 6 bases, the J end by 2 bases, with 14 bases between. The CDR3 loop spans 15 amino acids. The CDR3 spells CASSPMGLAGNTIYF. The CDR3 bases are TGTGCCAGCAGCCCTATGGGGTTAGCTGGAAACACCATATATTTT.

This clonotype was found a few times. This rearrangement joins TRBV30 to TRBJ1-4, with D possibly being TRBD1 (5 bases). This CDR3 has 13 amino acids. V shed 3 bases and J shed 12 bases, with 17 bases lying between them. Germline loops: CDR1 GTSNPN, CDR2 SVGIG (reference sequence). For the CDR3, the DNA is TGTGCCTGGAGCCCCTGGGGGGGGTTCGAACTGTTTTTT. It codes for CAWSPWGGFELFF.

CDR3 bases: TGTGCCAGTAGTCGAGTCCGAGGGGATGGCTACACCTTC. Its protein is CASSRVRGDGYTF. This chain joins TRBV19 and TRBJ1-2, with a tentative D call TRBD1 (5 bases). Germline CDR1 is LNHDA and CDR2 is SQIVND (reference sequence). This CDR3 is 13 amino acids long. The V end lost 5 bases, the J end lost 6 bases, and 13 bases lay between the germline ends. Variable domain in full (rest from reference TRBV19 and TRBJ1-2): DGGITQSPKYLFRKEGQNVTLSCEQNLNHDAMYWYRQDPGQGLRLIYYSQIVNDFQKGDIAEGYSVSREKKESFPLTVTSAQKNPTAFYLCASSRVRGDGYTFGSGTRLTVV.

DNA for the CDR3: TGTGCCAGCTCACGCAATCAGGCCGGGGAGGGCTCCTACGAGCAGTACTTC. Translated, it gives CASSRNQAGEGSYEQYF. V gene TRBV18 combines with J gene TRBJ2-7; 7 nucleotides align to TRBD2. The CDR3 is made up of 17 amino acids. The germline CDR1 and CDR2 sequences are KGHSH and LQKENI. J gave up 0 bases and V 4 bases, and 12 bases lay outside the gene matches.

V gene TRBV4-1 combines with J gene TRBJ2-5; TRBD1 aligns across 7 bases. CDR1 is MGHRA and CDR2 is YSYEKL in the germline V gene. This CDR3 contains 14 residues. V trimming: 3 bases; J trimming: 3 bases; junction bases outside the gene matches: 4. The CDR3 protein is CASSQGQRKETQYF. CDR3 bases: TGCGCCAGCAGCCAGGGACAGCGTAAAGAGACCCAGTACTTC.

This clonotype was seen many times. The chain recombines TRBV28 with TRBJ2-2; 8 bases fit TRBD1. The CDR3 has 13 amino acids. V lost 5 bases, J lost 9 bases, and 5 bases stayed unmatched. Germline CDR1 MDHEN, CDR2 SYDVKM. The CDR3 sequence is CASSPGQGRELFF. The CDR3 DNA follows: TGTGCCAGCAGTCCCGGACAGGGAAGGGAGCTGTTTTTT.

The genes are TRBV4-2 and TRBJ2-1; D remains ambiguous. Trimming cost V 0 bases and J 0 bases, with 15 bases left between them. The CDR3 has 18 residues. Germline-derived CDR1 and CDR2 are LGHNA and YNFKEQ. Here the CDR3 DNA reads TGTGCCAGCAGCCAAGATTATGGGCCGGTGGGCTCCTACAATGAGCAGTTCTTC. It yields the protein CASSQDYGPVGSYNEQFF.

This clonotype was seen a few times. This chain uses TRBV6-2 or TRBV6-3 with TRBJ1-5, with 10 bases fitting TRBD1. The length of the CDR3 is 15 residues. V shed 2 bases, J shed 3 bases, and the junction held 1 base outside the gene matches. Germline V gene data show CDR1 as MNHEY and CDR2 as SVGEGT. The CDR3 sequence is CASSYGTGVNQPQHF. CDR3 coding DNA: TGTGCCAGCAGTTACGGGACAGGGGTCAATCAGCCCCAGCATTTT.

The J gene is TRBJ1-1, the V gene TRBV5-4, with D perhaps matching TRBD1 (5 bases). CDR1 is SGHNT, CDR2 YYREEE, per germline (reference sequence). V was trimmed by 0 bases and J by 0 bases, leaving 18 bases between them. The CDR3 has 18 amino acids. CDR3: CASSLDLRAGRVNTEAFF. CDR3 DNA sequence: TGTGCCAGCAGCTTGGATCTTAGGGCAGGGAGAGTGAACACTGAAGCTTTCTTT. The complete variable domain, with remaining parts taken from reference TRBV5-4 and TRBJ1-1, reads ETGVTQSPTHLIKTRGQQVTLRCSSQSGHNTVSWYQQALGQGPQFIFQYYREEENGRGNFPPRFSGLQFPNYSSELNVNALELDDSALYLCASSLDLRAGRVNTEAFFGQGTRLTVV.

This clonotype was counted many times. The chain recombines TRBV29-1 with TRBJ2-5; 8 nucleotides align to TRBD2. J gave up 10 bases and V 1 base, and 11 bases lay outside the gene matches. The CDR3 has 14 amino acids. The germline CDR1 and CDR2 sequences are SQVTM and ANQGSEA. CDR3 in DNA: TGCAGCGTTGAAGCGTTGTCTAGCGGGCTGGGCCAGTACTTC. This codes for CSVEALSSGLGQYF. Full variable domain (missing parts from reference TRBV29-1 and TRBJ2-5): SAVISQKPSRDICQRGTSLTIQCQVDSQVTMMFWYRQQPGQSLTLIATANQGSEATYESGFVIDKFPISRPNLTFSTLTVSNMSPEDSSIYLCSVEALSSGLGQYFGPGTRLLVL.

This clonotype has at least ten counts. The gene calls are TRBV5-1 and TRBJ2-5, with 10 bases aligning to TRBD2. V lost 0 bases and J lost 1; bases outside the gene matches: 3. Per the germline V gene, CDR1 is SGHRS and CDR2 is YFSETQ. The CDR3 sequence is 16 residues long. Written as DNA, the CDR3 is TGCGCCAGCAGCTTGGCGCTAGCGGGGGCCCAAGAGACCCAGTACTTC. Encoded protein: CASSLALAGAQETQYF.

This rearrangement joins TRBV5-1 to TRBJ1-2; D ambiguous. This CDR3 spans 13 amino acids. Germline V lookup: CDR1 SGHRS, CDR2 YFSETQ. The V end was cut by 4 bases, the J end by 8 bases, with 15 bases between. CDR3: CASSPRTLLGYTF. CDR3 nucleotide sequence: TGCGCCAGCAGCCCCCGTACGTTACTAGGCTACACCTTC.